The T cell receptor (beta chain) under discussion was sequenced for a study of T cell responses to AZD1222 COVID-19 vaccine (TCRdb year 2021). The study in broad terms: A total of 230 or so trial participants underwent TCR sequencing, of whom roughly 210 received two doses of AZD1222 and about 25 received two doses of the MenACWY control vaccine. Trial participants were enrolled by age into subgroups of 18-55, 56-69 and 70-plus years, and around 140, 26 and 57 TCR-sequenced participants, respectively, were included in these subgroups.

As to this clone: The antigen it recognizes is unknown. Nothing much larger sits one base from this clone, and base qualities are not available.

Broad study findings and their caveats: Participants were mostly white British, with more females than males. The authors suggested clonal diversity may have been underestimated. Vaccine-associated CD4 TCRs spanned the whole spike protein, with dominant responses in regions 160-218 and 743-854. Epitopes outside the regions mutated in the B.1.351 and B.1.1.7 variants were reportedly recognized by nearly half of the unique spike-specific TCRs. Because no day 14 peak-response samples were available, the repertoires could be characterized only after the peak T cell response. Conclusions about previously exposed vaccinees are limited, since just a handful of AZD1222 recipients were seropositive for SARS-CoV-2 at baseline. After two AZD1222 doses, both the breadth and the depth of spike-specific TCRs were significantly higher than at day 0 and than in MenACWY recipients. In the small 56-69-year group, the increase in depth fell short of significance, most likely because of low power.

The CDR3 regions of human TCRbeta chains were analyzed by immunosequencing. Per the source publication's procedure: Repertoire TCRs were matched against a reference library of SARS-CoV-2-specific TCRs generated with the MIRA antigen-specificity platform. Breadth meant the fraction of unique TCRs that were SARS-CoV-2-associated, whereas depth meant the fraction of total T cells that were SARS-CoV-2-associated. Using the MIRA data, every spike-specific TCR was mapped to the spike region that the TCR reacted to and assigned to either a CD4 or a CD8 class. Log10-transformed breadth and depth values were compared by one-way ANOVA with Sidak's multiple comparisons tests. TCRdb took this table from immuneACCESS and kept in-frame rearrangements with V and J called. Such tables lack part of the clones; where checked against another copy, unresolved V genes explain under half of the gap, and the rest is unexplained. From that table come the V and J calls and clone size; the DNA was used to work out D and trimming. Present in this sample are about 80,000 clones, approximately 90% of which were seen just once. The ten top clones hold 8% of the sample.

The intended sense of this specimen's time point label: about 28 days (+/-7) after the second vaccine dose. Because spike-specific TCR depth and breadth did not differ between the two schedules, AZD1222 recipients who got a second dose at roughly 4 weeks were pooled with those who got a second dose at roughly 12 weeks. Samples from vaccinated people were obtained from the UK trials COV001 and COV002, which included a single-blind randomized controlled phase 2/3 trial of AZD1222 (ChAdOx1 nCoV-19) in healthy adults. Trial participant PBMC samples were collected at day 0 and day 28 after the second dose for TCRbeta chain sequencing. Its CDR3 holds 20 amino acids, cysteine through phenylalanine. Only CDR3 DNA is held: 60 bases, read in frame from base 1.

This TCR was recovered from an adult who received the AZD1222 COVID-19 vaccine. This sequence uses TRBV21-1 and TRBJ1-6; TRBD1, the table's D call, was not compared with the DNA. TRBV21-1 is designated a pseudogene. This material consisted of peripheral blood, taken 28 days after the second AZD1222 dose. At the DNA level, the sequence is TGTGCCAGCAGCAAAACCCCGGACAGGGGGCGAGGGGTAGGGAATTCACCCCTCCACTTT. It specifies CASSKTPDRGRGVGNSPLHF.